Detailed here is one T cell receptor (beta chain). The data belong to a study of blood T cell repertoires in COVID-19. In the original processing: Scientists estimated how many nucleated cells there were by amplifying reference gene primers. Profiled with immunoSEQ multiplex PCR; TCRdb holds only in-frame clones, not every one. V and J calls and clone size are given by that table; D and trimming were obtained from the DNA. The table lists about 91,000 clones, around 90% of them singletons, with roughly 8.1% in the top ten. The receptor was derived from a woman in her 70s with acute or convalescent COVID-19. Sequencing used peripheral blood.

CDR3 residues: CASSPWTGPYEQYF. Written as DNA, the CDR3 is TGTGCCAGTAGCCCTTGGACAGGGCCCTACGAGCAGTACTTC. The chain joins TRBV19 to TRBJ2-7; 8 bases map to TRBD1. CDR1 and CDR2 (germline): LNHDA, SQIVND (reference sequence). The CDR3 consists of 14 residues. V trimming: 6 bases; J trimming: 2 bases; junction bases outside the gene matches: 6. The full variable domain, completed using reference TRBV19 and TRBJ2-7, is DGGITQSPKYLFRKEGQNVTLSCEQNLNHDAMYWYRQDPGQGLRLIYYSQIVNDFQKGDIAEGYSVSREKKESFPLTVTSAQKNPTAFYLCASSPWTGPYEQYFGPGTRLTVT.